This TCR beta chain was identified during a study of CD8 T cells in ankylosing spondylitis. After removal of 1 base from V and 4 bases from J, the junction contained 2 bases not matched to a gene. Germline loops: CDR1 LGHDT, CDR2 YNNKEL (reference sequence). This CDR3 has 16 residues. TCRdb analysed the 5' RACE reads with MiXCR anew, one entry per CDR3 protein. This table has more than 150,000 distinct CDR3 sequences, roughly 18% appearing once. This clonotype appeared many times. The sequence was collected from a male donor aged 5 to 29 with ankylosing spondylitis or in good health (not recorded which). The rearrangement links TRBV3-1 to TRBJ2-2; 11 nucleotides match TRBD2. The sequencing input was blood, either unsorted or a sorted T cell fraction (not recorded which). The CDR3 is CASSQGTSGSTGELFF. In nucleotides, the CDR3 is TGTGCCAGCAGCCAAGGTACTAGCGGGAGCACCGGGGAGCTGTTTTTT.